One and the same sample provided the 16 T cell receptor beta chains below, sequenced in a study of shared clonotypes between healthy human individuals. Sequencing used immunoSEQ multiplex PCR; TCRdb keeps in-frame clones, though not all of them. The sample lists 640,000 or so clones; 55% to 75% were seen once. Sequenced material: memory CD4+ T cells sorted from blood. Subset in this sample: CD45RA-negative fraction. The receptors stem from a woman aged 25 to 39 in good health.

This rearrangement joins TRBV6-4 to TRBJ2-5, with 11 bases fitting TRBD2. Trimming took 6 bases from V and 3 from J; bases not matched to a gene: 6. CDR3 length equals 15 residues. Germline V gene lookup returns CDR1 MRHNA and CDR2 SNTAGT. The CDR3 bases are TGTGCCAGCAGCCCAGGGACTAGCGGAAAAGAGACCCAGTACTTC. Encoded protein: CASSPGTSGKETQYF.

The chain uses TRBV11-2 and TRBJ2-2, with D perhaps TRBD2 (6 bases). Germline V CDR1 and CDR2: SGHAT, FQNNGV. V shed 5 bases and J shed 6 bases, with 16 bases lying between them. The CDR3 consists of 15 residues. In DNA, the CDR3 is TGTGCCAGCAGCCCGCAGTGGGGCGGGGCCGGGGAGCTGTTTTTT. It yields the protein CASSPQWGGAGELFF.

This clone was observed a few times. The rearrangement uses TRBV27 and TRBJ2-1; D is unresolved. The germline V gene has CDR1 MNHEY and CDR2 SMNVEV (reference sequence). This CDR3 is built from 15 residues. V was cut by 6 bases and J by 0 bases, with 12 bases left in between. The CDR3 is CASRPELSSYNEQFF. The CDR3 nucleotides are TGTGCCAGCAGACCAGAGTTGAGCTCCTACAATGAGCAGTTCTTC.

CDR3 coding DNA: TGCGCCAGCAGCCAGAGGGAACTATATCATGAGCAGTTCTTC. It translates to CASSQRELYHEQFF. The chain is built from TRBV4-1 and TRBJ2-1, with D tentatively TRBD2 (5 bases). Germline loops: CDR1 MGHRA, CDR2 YSYEKL. The length of the CDR3 is 14 residues. V was shortened by 3 bases and J by 8 bases, with 14 bases between the two germline ends.

The chain links TRBV5-1 to TRBJ1-4; 11 bases are a match to TRBD1. The CDR3 is made up of 18 amino acids. Per the germline V gene, CDR1 is SGHRS and CDR2 is YFSETQ. Trimming removed 4 bases from V and 4 bases from J; junction bases left unmatched: 12. This chain's CDR3 is CASSLGQGASTGNEKLFF. CDR3 in DNA: TGCGCCAGCAGCCTCGGACAGGGGGCTTCTACCGGTAATGAAAAACTGTTTTTT.

The chain links TRBV27 to TRBJ2-6; the D gene could be TRBD1 or TRBD2 (5 bases each). The CDR3 extends over 16 amino acids. The germline gives CDR1 MNHEY, CDR2 SMNVEV (reference sequence). V lost 2 bases and J 0 bases, leaving 8 bases between the germline ends. In DNA, the CDR3 is TGTGCCAGCAGTTTACCGGGGCCCTCTGGGGCCAACGTCCTGACTTTC. Its translation is CASSLPGPSGANVLTF.

This clone was recorded once. The rearrangement uses TRBV30 and TRBJ2-2; D not resolved. This CDR3 is 11 amino acids long. V lost 3 bases and J lost 3, with 2 bases in between. Per the germline V gene, CDR1 is GTSNPN and CDR2 is SVGIG (reference sequence). CDR3 sequence: CAWRYTGELFF. As DNA, the CDR3 is TGTGCCTGGAGATACACCGGGGAGCTGTTTTTT.

J is TRBJ1-4 and V is TRBV29-1, with TRBD1 matching 7 bases. The germline CDR1 and CDR2 sequences are SQVTM and ANQGSEA. CDR3 size: 14 residues. V was clipped by 2 bases and J by 8 bases; unmatched bases: 8. The CDR3 here is CSVELTGLREKLFF. CDR3 DNA: TGCAGCGTTGAATTGACAGGGTTAAGGGAAAAACTGTTTTTT.

This clone was seen once. The rearrangement joins TRBV5-1 to TRBJ2-1, with 7 bases fitting TRBD2. V shed 4 bases and J 0 bases; nucleotides not matched to a gene: 7. Germline lookup yields CDR1 SGHRS and CDR2 YFSETQ. The length of the CDR3 is 16 residues. In DNA, the CDR3 is TGCGCCAGCAGCCTGAAGGGCGGGGGCTCCTACAATGAGCAGTTCTTC. Its translation is CASSLKGGGSYNEQFF. Using reference TRBV5-1 and TRBJ2-1 for the parts outside the CDR3, the full variable domain is KAGVTQTPRYLIKTRGQQVTLSCSPISGHRSVSWYQQTPGQGLQFLFEYFSETQRNKGNFPGRFSGRQFSNSRSEMNVSTLELGDSALYLCASSLKGGGSYNEQFFGPGTRLTVL.

This rearrangement joins TRBV19 to TRBJ1-5, with 9 nucleotides matching TRBD1. The CDR3 runs to 15 residues. Germline CDR1 and CDR2: LNHDA and SQIVND (reference sequence). V shed 6 bases and J 0 bases; nucleotides not matched to a gene: 3. The CDR3 DNA reads TGTGCCAGTAGCGGGACAGGGACTAGCAATCAGCCCCAGCATTTT. This translates into CASSGTGTSNQPQHF.

The chain couples TRBV6-5 to TRBJ1-2, with D possibly TRBD1 on 5 matching bases. The CDR3 length is 15 residues. V was clipped by 6 bases and J by 0 bases, with 14 bases between them. CDR1 and CDR2 (germline): MNHEY, SVGAGI. This CDR3 reads CASSDPQGANYGYTF. DNA for the CDR3: TGTGCCAGCAGCGATCCCCAGGGCGCTAACTATGGCTACACCTTC.

This clone turned up a few times. This sequence joins TRBV28 and TRBJ1-4, with 9 bases matching TRBD1. The length of the CDR3 is 14 residues. J was trimmed by 8 bases and V by 6 bases; bases with no gene match: 7. CDR1 is MDHEN, CDR2 SYDVKM, per germline. The CDR3 coding sequence is TGTGCCAGCAGGATAACAGGGGGCAGCGAAAAACTGTTTTTT. It yields the protein CASRITGGSEKLFF. Filled out from reference TRBV28 and TRBJ1-4, the complete variable domain reads DVKVTQSSRYLVKRTGEKVFLECVQDMDHENMFWYRQDPGLGLRLIYFSYDVKMKEKGDIPEGYSVSREKKERFSLILESASTNQTSMYLCASRITGGSEKLFFGSGTQLSVL.

The chain combines TRBV13 with TRBJ2-2, with 10 bases identical to TRBD2. From germline, CDR1 is PRHDT and CDR2 FYEKMQ (reference sequence). The J segment lost 6 bases and the V segment lost 0 bases, leaving 1 base of the junction unmatched. The CDR3 covers 15 residues. CDR3 loop: CASSLGLAGSGELFF. The CDR3 DNA reads TGTGCCAGCAGCTTAGGACTAGCGGGGTCCGGGGAGCTGTTTTTT. The full variable domain, completed using reference TRBV13 and TRBJ2-2, is AAGVIQSPRHLIKEKRETATLKCYPIPRHDTVYWYQQGPGQDPQFLISFYEKMQSDKGSIPDRFSAQQFSDYHSELNMSSLELGDSALYFCASSLGLAGSGELFFGEGSRLTVL.

The rearrangement uses TRBV19 and TRBJ2-7; TRBD2 matches at 8 bases. The V segment lost 3 bases and the J segment 2 bases; nucleotides outside the gene matches: 6. Germline V gives CDR1 LNHDA, CDR2 SQIVND (reference sequence). The CDR3 runs to 15 residues. CDR3 amino acids: CASSILTSGTYEQYF. The DNA of the CDR3 is TGTGCCAGTAGTATTCTCACTAGCGGAACCTACGAGCAGTACTTC.

This clone was recorded only once. This rearrangement joins TRBV27 to TRBJ2-7, with D perhaps TRBD2 (7 bases). This CDR3 has 14 residues. V lost 3 bases to trimming and J lost 5 bases, with 14 bases between them. Looked up from germline, CDR1 is MNHEY and CDR2 is SMNVEV (reference sequence). The CDR3 reads CASSFGEGGDEQYF. CDR3 nucleotide sequence: TGTGCCAGCAGTTTTGGGGAGGGGGGGGACGAGCAGTACTTC.

V is TRBV27 and J is TRBJ1-1, with a tentative D call TRBD1 (5 bases). Trimming took 6 bases from V and 0 from J, leaving 17 bases between them. From germline, CDR1 is MNHEY and CDR2 SMNVEV (reference sequence). The CDR3 is 16 amino acids. DNA for the CDR3: TGTGCCAGCAGCTCCAACCCAGACAGAATGAACACTGAAGCTTTCTTT. Translated: CASSSNPDRMNTEAFF.